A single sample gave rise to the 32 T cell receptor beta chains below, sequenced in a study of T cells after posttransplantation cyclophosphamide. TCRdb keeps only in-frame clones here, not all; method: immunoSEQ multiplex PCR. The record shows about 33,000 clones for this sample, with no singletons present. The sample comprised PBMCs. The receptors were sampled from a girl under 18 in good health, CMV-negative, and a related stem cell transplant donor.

The CDR3 DNA reads TGTGCCAGCAGTGAATACAGGGGTTGGGACAATGAGCAGTTCTTC. As protein: CASSEYRGWDNEQFF. V usage is TRBV25-1 and J usage is TRBJ2-1; perhaps TRBD1 as D (6 bases). CDR1 and CDR2 from the germline V gene are MGHDK and SYGVNS. The CDR3 length is 15 residues. Deletions cut 0 bases from V and 5 bases from J, with 11 bases between.

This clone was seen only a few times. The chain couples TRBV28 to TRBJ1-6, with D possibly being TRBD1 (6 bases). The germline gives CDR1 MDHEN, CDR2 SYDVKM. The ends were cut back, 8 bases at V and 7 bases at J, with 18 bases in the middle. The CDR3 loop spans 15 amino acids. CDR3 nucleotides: TGTGCCAGCTGCTGGGGAAATCAGGGGAATTCACCCCTCCACTTT. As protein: CASCWGNQGNSPLHF.

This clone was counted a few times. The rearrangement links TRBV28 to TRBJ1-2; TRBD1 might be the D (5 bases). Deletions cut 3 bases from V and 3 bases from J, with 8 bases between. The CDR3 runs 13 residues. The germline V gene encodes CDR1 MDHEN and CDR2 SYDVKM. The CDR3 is CASSLGLYYGYTF. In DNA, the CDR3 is TGTGCCAGCAGTTTGGGACTTTACTATGGCTACACCTTC.

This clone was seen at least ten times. The CDR3 region has the DNA TGTGCCAGCAGCCCCGGGACATACTACGAGCAGTACTTC. Protein product: CASSPGTYYEQYF. J is TRBJ2-7 and V is TRBV7-9; TRBD1 might be the D (6 bases). Trimming cost V 5 bases and J 3 bases, with 11 bases left between them. The CDR3 consists of 13 residues. CDR1 is SEHNR, CDR2 FQNEAQ, per germline (reference sequence).

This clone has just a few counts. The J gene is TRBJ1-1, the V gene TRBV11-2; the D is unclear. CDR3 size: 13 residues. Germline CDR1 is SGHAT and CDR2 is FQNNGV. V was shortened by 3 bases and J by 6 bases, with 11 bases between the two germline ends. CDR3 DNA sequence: TGTGCCAGCAGCTTTGAGTTTTCTGCTGAAGCTTTCTTT. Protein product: CASSFEFSAEAFF.

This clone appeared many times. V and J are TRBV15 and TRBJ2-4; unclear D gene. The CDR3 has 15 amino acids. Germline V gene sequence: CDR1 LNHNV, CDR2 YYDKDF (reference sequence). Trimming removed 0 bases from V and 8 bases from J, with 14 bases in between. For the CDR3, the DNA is TGTGCCACCAGCAGAGATCGAAGCTCGTTATACATTCAGTACTTC. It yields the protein CATSRDRSSLYIQYF. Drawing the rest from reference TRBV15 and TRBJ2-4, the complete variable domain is DAMVIQNPRYQVTQFGKPVTLSCSQTLNHNVMYWYQQKSSQAPKLLFHYYDKDFNNEADTPDNFQSRRPNTSFCFLDIRSPGLGDTAMYLCATSRDRSSLYIQYFGAGTRLSVL.

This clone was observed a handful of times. CDR3 region: CASSHRSRGGETQYF. The CDR3 nucleotides are TGCGCCAGCAGCCACCGTAGTCGGGGAGGGGAGACCCAGTACTTC. The chain has TRBV4-1 and TRBJ2-5; the match to TRBD2 covers 7 bases. V lost 3 bases to trimming and J lost 5 bases; unmatched junction nucleotides: 9. The CDR3 is made up of 15 amino acids. The V gene's germline CDR1 is MGHRA and CDR2 YSYEKL.

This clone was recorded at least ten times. The chain's CDR3 is CASSLTGLGNYGYTF. CDR3 nucleotides: TGTGCCAGCAGTTTAACTGGACTGGGGAACTATGGCTACACCTTC. This sequence joins TRBV27 and TRBJ1-2; D unresolved. V was clipped by 2 bases and J by 2 bases, with 12 bases between them. This CDR3 region has 15 residues. Germline CDR1 is MNHEY and CDR2 is SMNVEV (reference sequence).

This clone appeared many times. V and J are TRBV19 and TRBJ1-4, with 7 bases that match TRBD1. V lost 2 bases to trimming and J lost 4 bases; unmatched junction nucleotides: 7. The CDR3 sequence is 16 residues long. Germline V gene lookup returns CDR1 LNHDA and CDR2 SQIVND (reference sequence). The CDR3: CASSITPGTVNEKLFF. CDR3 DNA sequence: TGTGCCAGTAGTATAACACCCGGGACAGTTAATGAAAAACTGTTTTTT.

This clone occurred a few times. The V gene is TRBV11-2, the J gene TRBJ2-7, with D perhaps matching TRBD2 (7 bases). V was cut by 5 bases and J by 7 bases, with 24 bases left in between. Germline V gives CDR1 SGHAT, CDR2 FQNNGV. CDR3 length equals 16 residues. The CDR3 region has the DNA TGTGCCAGCAGCCGCGCCGAGGGGGGGAACCTTCGGGAGCAGTACTTC. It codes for CASSRAEGGNLREQYF.

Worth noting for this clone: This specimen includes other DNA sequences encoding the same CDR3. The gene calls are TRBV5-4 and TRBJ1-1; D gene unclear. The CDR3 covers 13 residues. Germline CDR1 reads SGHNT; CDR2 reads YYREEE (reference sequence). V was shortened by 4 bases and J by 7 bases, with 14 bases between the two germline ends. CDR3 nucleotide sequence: TGTGCCAGCAGCCTGGTAACAGAAGGTGAAGCTTTCTTT. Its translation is CASSLVTEGEAFF.

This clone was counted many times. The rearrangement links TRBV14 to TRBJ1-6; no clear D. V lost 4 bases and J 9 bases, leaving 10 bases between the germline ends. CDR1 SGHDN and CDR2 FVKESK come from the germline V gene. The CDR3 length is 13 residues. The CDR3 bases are TGTGCCAGCAGCCGGTCTCCTAGTTCACCCCTCCACTTT. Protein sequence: CASSRSPSSPLHF.

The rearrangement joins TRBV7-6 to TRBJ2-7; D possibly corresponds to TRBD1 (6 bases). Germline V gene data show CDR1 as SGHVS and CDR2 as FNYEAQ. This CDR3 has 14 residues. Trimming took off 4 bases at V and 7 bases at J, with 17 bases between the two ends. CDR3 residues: CASSSRLGACEQYF. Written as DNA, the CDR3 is TGTGCCAGCAGCTCACGTTTGGGGGCTTGTGAGCAGTACTTC.

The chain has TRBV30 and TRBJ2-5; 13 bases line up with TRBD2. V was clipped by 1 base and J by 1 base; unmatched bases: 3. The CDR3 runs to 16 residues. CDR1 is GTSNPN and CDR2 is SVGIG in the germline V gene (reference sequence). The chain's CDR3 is CAWSARLAGGQETQYF. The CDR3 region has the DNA TGTGCCTGGAGTGCGCGACTAGCGGGGGGCCAAGAGACCCAGTACTTC.

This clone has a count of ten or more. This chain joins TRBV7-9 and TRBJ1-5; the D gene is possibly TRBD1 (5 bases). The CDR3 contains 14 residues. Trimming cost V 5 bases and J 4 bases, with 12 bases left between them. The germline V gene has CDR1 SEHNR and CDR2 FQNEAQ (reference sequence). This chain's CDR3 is CASSQGGVNQPQHF. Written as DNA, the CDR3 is TGTGCCAGCAGCCAAGGAGGGGTAAATCAGCCCCAGCATTTT.

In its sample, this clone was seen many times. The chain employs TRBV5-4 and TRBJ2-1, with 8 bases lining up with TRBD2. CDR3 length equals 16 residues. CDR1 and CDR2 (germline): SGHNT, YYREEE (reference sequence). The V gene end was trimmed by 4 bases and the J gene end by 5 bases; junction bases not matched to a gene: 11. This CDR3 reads CASSPEAGALNNEQFF. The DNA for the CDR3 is TGTGCCAGCAGCCCAGAAGCGGGGGCCTTAAACAATGAGCAGTTCTTC.

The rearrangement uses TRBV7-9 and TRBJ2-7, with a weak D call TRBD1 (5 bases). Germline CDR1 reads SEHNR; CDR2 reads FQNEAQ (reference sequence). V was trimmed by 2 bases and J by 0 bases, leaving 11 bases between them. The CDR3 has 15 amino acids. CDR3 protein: CASSLRGPSSYEQYF. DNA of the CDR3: TGTGCCAGCAGCTTAAGGGGTCCGAGCTCCTACGAGCAGTACTTC.

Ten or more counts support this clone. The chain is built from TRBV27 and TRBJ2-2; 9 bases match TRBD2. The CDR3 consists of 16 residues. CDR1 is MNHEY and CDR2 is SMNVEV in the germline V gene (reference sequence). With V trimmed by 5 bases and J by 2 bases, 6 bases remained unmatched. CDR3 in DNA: TGTGCCAGCAGTACGAGGGGACTAGCAAACACCGGGGAGCTGTTTTTT. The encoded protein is CASSTRGLANTGELFF.

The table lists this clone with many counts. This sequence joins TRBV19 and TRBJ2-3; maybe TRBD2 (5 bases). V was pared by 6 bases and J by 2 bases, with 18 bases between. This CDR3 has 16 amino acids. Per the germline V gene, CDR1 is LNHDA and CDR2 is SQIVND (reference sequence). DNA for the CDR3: TGTGCCAGTAGGATGAGGGCGGCAGGAGTCACAGATACGCAGTATTTT. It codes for CASRMRAAGVTDTQYF.

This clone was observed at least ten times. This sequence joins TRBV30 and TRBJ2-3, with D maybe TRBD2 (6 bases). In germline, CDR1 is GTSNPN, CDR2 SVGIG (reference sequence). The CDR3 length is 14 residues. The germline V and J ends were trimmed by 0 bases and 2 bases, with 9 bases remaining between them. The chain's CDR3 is CAWSVGGDTDTQYF. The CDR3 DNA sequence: TGTGCCTGGAGTGTCGGAGGGGACACAGATACGCAGTATTTT.

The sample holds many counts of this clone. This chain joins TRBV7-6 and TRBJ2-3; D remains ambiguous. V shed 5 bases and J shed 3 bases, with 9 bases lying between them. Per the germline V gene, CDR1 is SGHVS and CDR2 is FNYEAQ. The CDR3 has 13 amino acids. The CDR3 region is CASSPGLTDTQYF. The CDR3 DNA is TGTGCCAGCAGCCCCGGTTTAACAGATACGCAGTATTTT.

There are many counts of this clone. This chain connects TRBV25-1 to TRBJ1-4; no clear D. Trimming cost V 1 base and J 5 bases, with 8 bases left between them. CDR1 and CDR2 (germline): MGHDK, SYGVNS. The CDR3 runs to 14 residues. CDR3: CASSESGGNEKLFF. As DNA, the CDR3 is TGTGCCAGCAGTGAATCAGGTGGAAATGAAAAACTGTTTTTT.

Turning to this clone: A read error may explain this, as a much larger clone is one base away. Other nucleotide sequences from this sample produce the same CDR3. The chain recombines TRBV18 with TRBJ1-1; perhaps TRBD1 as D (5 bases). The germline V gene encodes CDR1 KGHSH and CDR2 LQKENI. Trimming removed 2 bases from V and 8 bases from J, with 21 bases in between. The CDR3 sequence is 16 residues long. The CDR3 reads CASSPIFAPGSTEAFF. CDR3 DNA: TGTGCCAGCTCACCAATTTTTGCCCCAGGGTCCACCGAAGCTTTCTTT. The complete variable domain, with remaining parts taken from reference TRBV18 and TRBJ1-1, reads NAGVMQNPRHLVRRRGQEARLRCSPMKGHSHVYWYRQLPEEGLKFMVYLQKENIIDESGMPKERFSAEFPKEGPSILRIQQVVRGDSAAYFCASSPIFAPGSTEAFFGQGTRLTVV.

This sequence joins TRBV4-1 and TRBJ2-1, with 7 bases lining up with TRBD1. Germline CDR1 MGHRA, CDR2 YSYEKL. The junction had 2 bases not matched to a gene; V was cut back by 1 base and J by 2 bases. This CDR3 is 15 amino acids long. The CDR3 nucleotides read TGCGCCAGCAGCCAAGCGGGACAGCCCTACAATGAGCAGTTCTTC. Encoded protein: CASSQAGQPYNEQFF.

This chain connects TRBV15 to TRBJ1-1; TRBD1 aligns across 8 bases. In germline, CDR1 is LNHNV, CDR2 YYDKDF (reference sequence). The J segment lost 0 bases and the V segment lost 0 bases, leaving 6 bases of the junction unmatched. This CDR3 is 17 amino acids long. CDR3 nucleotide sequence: TGTGCCACCAGCAGAGATAAGGCAGGGGGCCTGAACACTGAAGCTTTCTTT. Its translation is CATSRDKAGGLNTEAFF.

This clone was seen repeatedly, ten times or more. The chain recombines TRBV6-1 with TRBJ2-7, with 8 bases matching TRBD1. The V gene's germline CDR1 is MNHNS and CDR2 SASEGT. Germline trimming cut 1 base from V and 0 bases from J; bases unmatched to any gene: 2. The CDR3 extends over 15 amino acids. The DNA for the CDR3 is TGTGCCAGCAGTGAAGGGACAGGGAGCTCCTACGAGCAGTACTTC. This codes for CASSEGTGSSYEQYF.

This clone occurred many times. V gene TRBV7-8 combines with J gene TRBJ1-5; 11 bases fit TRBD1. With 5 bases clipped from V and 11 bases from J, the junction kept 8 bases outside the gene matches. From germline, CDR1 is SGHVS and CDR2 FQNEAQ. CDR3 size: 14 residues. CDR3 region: CASSMGTGGWSQHF. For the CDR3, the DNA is TGTGCCAGCAGCATGGGGACAGGGGGGTGGTCCCAGCATTTT.

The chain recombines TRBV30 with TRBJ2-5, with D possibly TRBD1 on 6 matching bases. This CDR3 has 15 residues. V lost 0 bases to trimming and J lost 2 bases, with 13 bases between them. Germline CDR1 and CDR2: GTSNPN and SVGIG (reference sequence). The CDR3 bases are TGTGCCTGGAGTGTAACAGGGAGCTTACAAGAGACCCAGTACTTC. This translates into CAWSVTGSLQETQYF.

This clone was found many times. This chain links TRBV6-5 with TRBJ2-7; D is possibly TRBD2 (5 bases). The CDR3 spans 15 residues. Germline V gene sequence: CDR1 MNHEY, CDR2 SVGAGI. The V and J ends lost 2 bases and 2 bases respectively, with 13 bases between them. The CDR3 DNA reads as TGTGCCAGCAGTTACGGACGGGGTACCACCTACGAGCAGTACTTC. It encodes CASSYGRGTTYEQYF.

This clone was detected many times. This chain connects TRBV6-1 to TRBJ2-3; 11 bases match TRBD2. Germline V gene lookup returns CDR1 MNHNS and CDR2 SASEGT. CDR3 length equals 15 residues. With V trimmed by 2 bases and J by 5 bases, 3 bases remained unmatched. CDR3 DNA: TGTGCCAGCAGTGAAACTAGCGGGGGAGTAGATACGCAGTATTTT. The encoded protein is CASSETSGGVDTQYF.

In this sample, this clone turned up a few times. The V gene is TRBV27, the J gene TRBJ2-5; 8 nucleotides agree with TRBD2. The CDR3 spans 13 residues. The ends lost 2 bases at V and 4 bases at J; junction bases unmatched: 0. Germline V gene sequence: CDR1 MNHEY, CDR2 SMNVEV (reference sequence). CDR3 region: CASSLTSGETQYF. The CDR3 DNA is TGTGCCAGCAGTTTAACTAGCGGAGAGACCCAGTACTTC.

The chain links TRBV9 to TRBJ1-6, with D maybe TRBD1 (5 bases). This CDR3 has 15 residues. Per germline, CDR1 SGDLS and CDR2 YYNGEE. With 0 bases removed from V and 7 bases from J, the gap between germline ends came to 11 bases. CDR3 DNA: TGTGCCAGCAGCGTAGCCGACAGCCAAAATTCACCCCTCCACTTT. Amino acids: CASSVADSQNSPLHF.